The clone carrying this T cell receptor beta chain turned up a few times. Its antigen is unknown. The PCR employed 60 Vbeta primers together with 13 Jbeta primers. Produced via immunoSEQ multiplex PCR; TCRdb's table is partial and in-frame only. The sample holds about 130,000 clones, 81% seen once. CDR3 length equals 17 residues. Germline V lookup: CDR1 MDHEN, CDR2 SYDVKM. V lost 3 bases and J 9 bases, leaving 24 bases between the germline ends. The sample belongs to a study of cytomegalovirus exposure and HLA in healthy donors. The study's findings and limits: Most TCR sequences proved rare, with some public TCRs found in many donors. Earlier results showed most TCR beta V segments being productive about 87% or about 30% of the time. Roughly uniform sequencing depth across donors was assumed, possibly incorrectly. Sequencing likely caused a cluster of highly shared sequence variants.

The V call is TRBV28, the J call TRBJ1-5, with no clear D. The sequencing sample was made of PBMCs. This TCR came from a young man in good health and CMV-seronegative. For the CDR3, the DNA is TGTGCCAGCAGTTTTCCGTCCAAGAATTGGCAGATTGGGCCCCAGCATTTT. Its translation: CASSFPSKNWQIGPQHF.